A selection of T cell receptor beta chains follows, all from one sample in a study of T cell changes during pregnancy in multiple sclerosis. Clones were read by immunoSEQ multiplex PCR, and TCRdb kept only the in-frame ones, dropping some. This sample has roughly 89,000 clones, with 94% found just once. Here the sequenced sample was peripheral blood, taken in the third trimester of pregnancy. The origin of the receptors is a female donor with multiple sclerosis, enrolled in a pregnancy study. Both conserved end residues are part of each CDR3. The D gene is left open where the match is weak. The size entry is marked missing in some rows and otherwise reads once, few, many or a size class.

d_call j_call v_call cdr3_length clone_size cdr3_nt cdr3_aa
TRBD1 TRBJ1-5 TRBV27 16 few TGTGCCAGCAGTTTAAAGCCGGGACAGGGAAATCAGCCCCAGCATTTT CASSLKPGQGNQPQHF
- TRBJ2-7 TRBV5-4 13 - TGTGCCAGCAGCTTTGGGGGGACCTACGAGCAGTACTTC CASSFGGTYEQYF
TRBD1 TRBJ1-2 TRBV9 16 - TGTGCCAGCAGCCTCGGGGGACAGGGGGCGAGCTATGGCTACACCTTC CASSLGGQGASYGYTF
TRBD2 TRBJ2-7 TRBV5-1 16 - TGCGCCAGCAGCTTGGCACGGACTAGCGGATTCTACGAGCAGTACTTC CASSLARTSGFYEQYF
- TRBJ2-2 TRBV7-6 14 - TGTGCCAGCAGCCTCGGGACTAACACCGGGGAGCTGTTTTTT CASSLGTNTGELFF
- TRBJ1-2 TRBV11-3 15 once TGTGCCAGCATATTATTAACAGGGTTAAGCTATGGCTACACCTTC CASILLTGLSYGYTF
TRBD2 TRBJ2-7 TRBV2 14 once TGTGCCAGCACCCGGAGCGGGAGGGCCTACGAGCAGTACTTC CASTRSGRAYEQYF
- TRBJ2-3 TRBV5-4 13 - TGTGCCAGCAGCACCGACCGGGGTTTTACGCAGTATTTT CASSTDRGFTQYF
TRBD2 TRBJ2-7 TRBV5-4 15 - TGTGCCAGCAGCCCGATGAGGGAGGGCCTTTACGAGCAGTACTTC CASSPMREGLYEQYF
TRBD1 TRBJ2-7 TRBV23-1 15 - TGCGCCAGCAGTCAATTAGGACAGGGGCCCTACGAGCAGTACTTC CASSQLGQGPYEQYF
TRBD2 TRBJ2-1 TRBV29-1 13 - TGCAGCGTTCTACCGGGACTAAACAATGAGCAGTTCTTC CSVLPGLNNEQFF
TRBD1 TRBJ2-7 TRBV5-6 13 - TGTGCCAGCAGCTACCAGCCAGGGGGCGAGCAGTACTTC CASSYQPGGEQYF
- TRBJ1-5 TRBV30 15 - TGTGCCTGGAGTGTACGACGTCAGGGTGAACAGCCCCAGCATTTT CAWSVRRQGEQPQHF